The next 5 T cell receptor beta chains were all read from a single sample in a study of blood T cell repertoires in COVID-19. This table comes from immunoSEQ multiplex PCR, and its TCRdb copy is limited to in-frame clones, with some not included. The sample has approximately 110,000 clones, roughly 83% seen once. The sample comprised peripheral blood. The receptors were gathered from a woman in her 70s with acute or convalescent COVID-19.

The J gene is TRBJ2-3, the V gene TRBV19; TRBD1 agrees at 8 bases. Germline CDR1 and CDR2: LNHDA and SQIVND (reference sequence). CDR3 length: 15 amino acids. The trim removed 5 bases at V and 3 bases at J, leaving 7 bases unmatched. The CDR3 loop reads CASSPRTGRTDTQYF. As DNA, the CDR3 is TGTGCCAGTAGTCCCCGGACAGGGAGGACAGATACGCAGTATTTT.

The chain carries TRBV7-8 and TRBJ2-7; D unresolved. Looked up from germline, CDR1 is SGHVS and CDR2 is FQNEAQ. The length of the CDR3 is 14 residues. V lost 1 base, J lost 0 bases, and 7 bases lay in between. CDR3: CASSLVTVSYEQYF. Here the CDR3 DNA reads TGTGCCAGCAGCTTAGTCACAGTCTCCTACGAGCAGTACTTC.

The chain has TRBV2 and TRBJ1-6, with D possibly matching TRBD1 (6 bases). CDR3 size: 20 residues. V lost 4 bases and J lost 0, with 22 bases in between. Germline CDR1 SNHLY, CDR2 FYNNEI. CDR3 loop: CASSGGPDRNASSYNSPLHF. CDR3 bases: TGTGCCAGCAGTGGAGGGCCCGACAGGAACGCTAGCTCCTATAATTCACCCCTCCACTTT.

The J gene is TRBJ2-3, the V gene TRBV10-3, with a tentative D call TRBD2 (6 bases). Looked up from germline, CDR1 is ENHRY and CDR2 is SYGVKD. V was clipped by 4 bases and J by 0 bases, with 11 bases between them. The CDR3 extends over 15 amino acids. The chain's CDR3 is CAISARTTSTDTQYF. In DNA, the CDR3 is TGTGCCATCAGTGCCCGGACTACAAGCACAGATACGCAGTATTTT.

The rearrangement links TRBV2 to TRBJ1-1, with D possibly TRBD1 on 5 matching bases. Germline values: CDR1 SNHLY, CDR2 FYNNEI. The CDR3 runs 15 residues. Trimming removed 7 bases at V and 1 base at J, with 16 bases between. The CDR3, as DNA: TGTGCCAGCAATCCGGGACTTCTCGGGAACACTGAAGCTTTCTTT. Amino acids: CASNPGLLGNTEAFF. Full variable domain (missing parts from reference TRBV2 and TRBJ1-1): EPEVTQTPSHQVTQMGQEVILRCVPISNHLYFYWYRQILGQKVEFLVSFYNNEISEKSEIFDDQFSVERPDGSNFTLKIRSTKLEDSAMYFCASNPGLLGNTEAFFGQGTRLTVV.